This is a list of T cell receptor beta chains from one sample in a study of blood T cell repertoires in COVID-19. Produced via immunoSEQ multiplex PCR; TCRdb's table is partial and in-frame only. The data show about 260,000 clones, 70% to 85% seen once. The sequencing sample was made of peripheral blood. These receptors were obtained from an elderly woman with acute or convalescent COVID-19. The CDR3 runs from the conserved cysteine through the conserved F or W. The D gene is left open where the match is weak. Expanded clones are given a class, and other clones once, few, many or no size at all.

j_call | v_call | clone_size | d_call | cdr3_nt | cdr3_aa
TRBJ2-1 | TRBV11-2 | - | - | TGTGCCAGCAGCTTAGTGGCGGAGGGCGGCCGCAATGAGCAGTTCTTC | CASSLVAEGGRNEQFF
TRBJ2-3 | TRBV5-6 | - | - | TGTGCCAGCAGCCGCGGGGGACGGGGGGCCGCAGATACGCAGTATTTT | CASSRGGRGAADTQYF
TRBJ1-2 | TRBV28 | few | - | TGTGCCAGCAGTTCAAACAACATTAACTATGGCTACACCTTC | CASSSNNINYGYTF
TRBJ2-7 | TRBV18 | once | TRBD2 | TGTGCCAGCTCACCCCGACTAGCGGAATCCTACGAGCAGTACTTC | CASSPRLAESYEQYF
TRBJ2-2 | TRBV28 | - | TRBD1 | TGTGCCAGCAGTACCACAGGGGGCGCCGGGGAGCTGTTTTTT | CASSTTGGAGELFF
TRBJ2-1 | TRBV18 | - | TRBD2 | TGTGCCAGCTCACCGACCACGGGGGGAAGCAATGAGCAGTTCTTC | CASSPTTGGSNEQFF
TRBJ1-3 | TRBV19 | few | TRBD1 | TGTGCCAGCCGGGCTGGGGACAGGGGGCATATCGGCGGAAACACCATATATTTT | CASRAGDRGHIGGNTIYF
TRBJ2-7 | TRBV4-2 | - | TRBD2 | TGTGCCAGCAGCCAGGAAACTAGCGGGAGGTTATACGAGCAGTACTTC | CASSQETSGRLYEQYF
TRBJ2-1 | TRBV2 | - | - | TGTGCCAGCAGTGATACGGAGACAGGTACCTACAATGAGCAGTTCTTC | CASSDTETGTYNEQFF
TRBJ1-6 | TRBV28 | once | TRBD1 | TGTGCCAGCAGCAGCATGACAGGGGCCGGTTCACCCCTCCACTTT | CASSSMTGAGSPLHF
TRBJ1-5 | TRBV28 | few | - | TGTGCCAGCAGTTCGACAGTTGTCGGACAGCCCCAGCATTTT | CASSSTVVGQPQHF
TRBJ1-1 | TRBV19 | once | - | TGTGCCAGTAGGGTAGAGGACATGAAGAACACTGAAGCTTTCTTT | CASRVEDMKNTEAFF
TRBJ1-3 | TRBV7-2 | - | TRBD1 | TGTGCCAGCAGCTCGGGACAGAGAGGAAACACCATATATTTT | CASSSGQRGNTIYF
TRBJ1-4 | TRBV10-1 | many | - | TGCGCCAGCAGTGGGCAGGGATTAACTAATGAAAAACTGTTTTTT | CASSGQGLTNEKLFF
TRBJ2-7 | TRBV5-1 | - | - | TGCGCCAGCAGCATACGGGACTCCACCTACGAGCAGTACTTC | CASSIRDSTYEQYF
TRBJ1-4 | TRBV30 | once | - | TGTGCCTGGAGTGTTCTCAGGGGCAGTGAAAAACTGTTTTTT | CAWSVLRGSEKLFF
TRBJ2-1 | TRBV7-9 | - | TRBD1 | TGTGCCAGCAGGGGACAGGGGTACACCTACAATGAGCAGTTCTTC | CASRGQGYTYNEQFF
TRBJ2-1 | TRBV24-1 | once | - | TGTGCCACCAGTGATCCGGGACTGGAGCAGTTCTTC | CATSDPGLEQFF
TRBJ2-1 | TRBV29-1 | - | TRBD2 | TGCAGCGTTGGAACAGCGGGAGCGGGCCTAGGTGAGCAGTTCTTC | CSVGTAGAGLGEQFF
TRBJ1-5 | TRBV7-2 | - | TRBD1 | TGTGCCAGCAGTCCGGACAGGGAACAGCCCCAGCATTTT | CASSPDREQPQHF
TRBJ2-7 | TRBV19 | once | TRBD2 | TGTGCCAGTAGTCCCCGTTCGCTAGCGGGGCTCTACGAGCAGTACTTC | CASSPRSLAGLYEQYF
TRBJ2-1 | TRBV7-2 | once | TRBD2 | TGTGCCAGCAGCTTTTACGTTAGCGGGAAGGATGAGCAGTTCTTC | CASSFYVSGKDEQFF
TRBJ2-1 | TRBV7-6 | - | - | TGTGCCAGCAGCAGCGCGGTGATGGCTCGGAGCTCCTACAATGAGCAGTTCTTC | CASSSAVMARSSYNEQFF
TRBJ2-4 | TRBV14 | - | - | TGTGCCAGCAGCCAGGGACTAGCCAAAAACATTCAGTACTTC | CASSQGLAKNIQYF
TRBJ1-5 | TRBV28 | - | - | TGTGCCAGCAGTCGTTCAGGGCTTCACCCCCAGCATTTT | CASSRSGLHPQHF
TRBJ1-2 | TRBV3-1/TRBV3-2 | - | - | TGTGCCAGCAGCCAAGCGCAGGTTAGCTATGGCTACACCTTC | CASSQAQVSYGYTF
TRBJ2-3 | TRBV27 | - | TRBD1 | TGTGCCAGCAGCCGGACAGGGCACACAGATACGCAGTATTTT | CASSRTGHTDTQYF
TRBJ1-1 | TRBV28 | - | TRBD1 | TGTGCCAGCAGTCGACAGGGGGTAATTACTGAAGCTTTCTTT | CASSRQGVITEAFF
TRBJ2-3 | TRBV29-1 | - | TRBD2 | TGCAGCGTCACTAGCGGGAGGGCCTCTGGCACAGATACGCAGTATTTT | CSVTSGRASGTDTQYF
TRBJ2-2 | TRBV15 | - | - | TGTGCCACCAGCAGAGGGCACAGGGAGAACACCGGGGAGCTGTTTTTT | CATSRGHRENTGELFF
TRBJ1-1 | TRBV18 | - | - | TGTGCCAGCTCACGGTCACCGAACGCTATGAACACTGAAGCTTTCTTT | CASSRSPNAMNTEAFF
TRBJ2-1 | TRBV6-2/TRBV6-3 | - | TRBD2 | TGTGCCAGCAGCCTAGGTGGCACGGGCGGGAGGGAATACAATGAGCAGTTCTTC | CASSLGGTGGREYNEQFF
TRBJ1-6 | TRBV28 | few | - | TGTGCCAGCAGTTTCTTTTATAATTCACCCCTCCACTTT | CASSFFYNSPLHF
TRBJ2-2 | TRBV30 | - | TRBD1 | TGTGCCTACAGGCAGGGGGCCCTCAGCACCGGGGAGCTGTTTTTT | CAYRQGALSTGELFF
TRBJ2-7 | TRBV28 | - | - | TGTGCCAGCAGTTTACGACTATTCCCCCCCGAGCAGTACTTC | CASSLRLFPPEQYF
TRBJ2-1 | TRBV3-1/TRBV3-2 | many | TRBD2 | TGTGCCAGCAGCCAAGGGCTAGCGGACAATGAGCAGTTCTTC | CASSQGLADNEQFF
TRBJ2-1 | TRBV18 | - | TRBD2 | TGTGCCAGCTCACCACCGGGAGTAGCGGGGGGCTACAATGAGCAGTTCTTC | CASSPPGVAGGYNEQFF
TRBJ1-1 | TRBV12-3/TRBV12-4 | - | - | TGTGCCAGCACAGTCAGGGAAGGCACTGAAGCTTTCTTT | CASTVREGTEAFF
TRBJ2-1 | TRBV6-2/TRBV6-3 | - | TRBD1 | TGTGCCAGCAGTTATCCAGGGGGTTACAATGAGCAGTTCTTC | CASSYPGGYNEQFF
TRBJ1-2 | TRBV28 | - | - | TGTGCCAGCAGTTTTTTGAGGGACTCGGGGGTTGGCTACACCTTC | CASSFLRDSGVGYTF
TRBJ1-6 | TRBV3-1/TRBV3-2 | - | TRBD1 | TGTGCCAGCAAAAAGTTCGCGACAGGGCGTAATTCACCCCTCCACTTT | CASKKFATGRNSPLHF
TRBJ2-2 | TRBV6-5 | - | - | TGTGCCAGCAGTTACATAGCGAGCCACACCGGGGAGCTGTTTTTT | CASSYIASHTGELFF
TRBJ1-2 | TRBV7-2 | - | TRBD1 | TGTGCCAGCAGCTTACTGGACAGGGGAGGCGGCTACACCTTC | CASSLLDRGGGYTF
TRBJ2-1 | TRBV4-2 | - | - | TGTGCCAGCAGCCAAGCTGTCTCCTCTTGGCAGTTCTTC | CASSQAVSSWQFF
TRBJ1-5 | TRBV30 | - | - | TGTGCCTGGAGTGTTGGACAGAACAATCAGCCCCAGCATTTT | CAWSVGQNNQPQHF
TRBJ1-5 | TRBV7-2 | - | TRBD1 | TGTGCCAGCAGCTTGGACAGGGGCAATCAGCCCCAGCATTTT | CASSLDRGNQPQHF
TRBJ2-5 | TRBV24-1 | - | - | TGTGCCACCAGTGCGTATTTCGGGGAGACCCAGTACTTC | CATSAYFGETQYF
TRBJ1-3 | TRBV5-6 | - | - | TGTGCCAGCAGCCCGCGCAGGGCTGGAAACACCATATATTTT | CASSPRRAGNTIYF
TRBJ2-3 | TRBV7-9 | - | TRBD2 | TGTGCCAGCAGCCGGACTAGCCCGCTAAGCACAGATACGCAGTATTTT | CASSRTSPLSTDTQYF
TRBJ2-1 | TRBV5-1 | - | - | TGCGCCAGCAGCTTGGCGGTTCGTCCTGAGCAGTTCTTC | CASSLAVRPEQFF
TRBJ2-1 | TRBV19 | - | - | TGTGCCAGTAGTATCGCCGGGACTCTCCACAATGAGCAGTTCTTC | CASSIAGTLHNEQFF
TRBJ2-1 | TRBV6-5 | - | TRBD1 | TGTGCCAGCAGACGTCACAGGGGGGATTTCAATGAGCAGTTCTTC | CASRRHRGDFNEQFF
TRBJ1-1 | TRBV9 | - | - | TGTGCCAGCAGCGTAGGATACGCAGGGGAAGCTTTCTTT | CASSVGYAGEAFF
TRBJ2-3 | TRBV7-9 | - | - | TGTGCCAGCAGCCTAAAGCTGGGGGCCGTAACAGATACGCAGTATTTT | CASSLKLGAVTDTQYF